These T cell receptor beta chains were read from a single sample in a study of spatial heterogeneity in lung cancer. TCRdb re-called the 5' RACE reads with MiXCR, one entry per CDR3 protein. The sample contains 18,000 or so distinct CDR3 sequences, around 6% of which appear only once. The input for sequencing was lung tumor tissue, taken at surgery. The receptors were sampled from a female donor with early-stage non-small cell lung cancer. Both conserved end residues are part of each CDR3. Each record gives: J gene, CDR3 length, clone size, D gene, V gene, CDR3 DNA, CDR3 protein. The D gene is left open where the match is weak. Part of the rows lack a size; the others show once, few, many or a class for expanded clones.

TRBJ2-1 | 13 | few | NA | TRBV25-1 | TGTGCCAGCACCCCCCTCGGGGGCAATGAGCAGTTCTTC | CASTPLGGNEQFF
TRBJ2-1 | 13 | many | NA | TRBV6-4 | TGTGCCAGCAGTGAGGGAGACTACAATGAGCAGTTCTTC | CASSEGDYNEQFF
TRBJ2-7 | 15 | many | NA | TRBV5-4 | TGTGCCAGCAGCTTGGGCGGAGGAGGAACACGCGAGCAGTACTTC | CASSLGGGGTREQYF
TRBJ1-1 | 14 | many | NA | TRBV6-5 | TGTGCCAGCAGATATCAGGGTTTGGTCACTGAAGCTTTCTTT | CASRYQGLVTEAFF
TRBJ1-2 | 13 | many | TRBD1 | TRBV6-5 | TGTGCCAGCAGGCCTGGACAGGGGAATGGCTACACCTTC | CASRPGQGNGYTF
TRBJ2-5 | 13 | medium-sized | TRBD2 | TRBV7-2 | TGTGCCAGCAGCGCCGGTAGCGGGAAGACCCAGTACTTC | CASSAGSGKTQYF
TRBJ2-1 | 17 | medium-sized | NA | TRBV20-1 | TGCAGTGCTAGAGACCCGATCGGGGATATAGGGCACAATGAGCAGTTCTTC | CSARDPIGDIGHNEQFF
TRBJ2-5 | 15 | many | NA | TRBV18 | TGTGCCAGCTCACCACCTTCGGGGTACCAAGAGACCCAGTACTTC | CASSPPSGYQETQYF
TRBJ2-1 | 14 | many | NA | TRBV5-1 | TGCGCCAGCAGCTTTTATTCGGACTACAATGAGCAGTTCTTC | CASSFYSDYNEQFF
TRBJ1-1 | 14 | many | NA | TRBV7-2 | TGTGCCAGCAGCTCCCTTGTCCGGAACACTGAAGCTTTCTTT | CASSSLVRNTEAFF
TRBJ2-3 | 13 | many | TRBD2 | TRBV11-2 | TGTGCCAGCAGCTTTGGGAGGGTGGATACGCAGTATTTT | CASSFGRVDTQYF
TRBJ1-5 | 13 | NA | NA | TRBV12-3/TRBV12-4 | TGTGCCAGCAGTTCACAGGGCAATCAGCCCCAGCATTTT | CASSSQGNQPQHF
TRBJ2-7 | 14 | few | NA | TRBV6-2/TRBV6-3 | TGTGCCAGCCTCGAGGCGGGCTTGGCCTACGAGCAGTACTTC | CASLEAGLAYEQYF
TRBJ2-1 | 13 | many | TRBD2 | TRBV7-2 | TGTGCCAGCAGCTGGACTAGCGGGGAAGAGCAGTTCTTC | CASSWTSGEEQFF
TRBJ2-2 | 11 | many | NA | TRBV12-3/TRBV12-4 | TGTGCCAGCAGCTATTCCGGGGAGCTGTTTTTT | CASSYSGELFF
TRBJ1-5 | 13 | many | NA | TRBV7-2 | TGTGCCAGCAGCTTAGTTGGAGTTCAGCCCCAGCATTTT | CASSLVGVQPQHF
TRBJ1-2 | 14 | many | NA | TRBV7-9 | TGTGCCAGCAGCTCGGGAGAGCCGAGTTATGGCTACACCTTC | CASSSGEPSYGYTF
TRBJ2-3 | 14 | many | NA | TRBV11-2 | TGTGCCAGCAGCTTCGATGGGAACACAGATACGCAGTATTTT | CASSFDGNTDTQYF
TRBJ1-1 | 16 | NA | NA | TRBV3-1 | TGTGCCAGCAGCCCCACGCAACTGCGGGGGGGGACTGAAGCTTTCTTT | CASSPTQLRGGTEAFF
TRBJ2-5 | 15 | many | TRBD1 | TRBV18 | TGTGCCAGCTCAAGGACAGGGGGCAGGCAAGAGACCCAGTACTTC | CASSRTGGRQETQYF
TRBJ2-2 | 12 | medium-sized | NA | TRBV12-3/TRBV12-4 | TGTGCCAGCTCGACTGGGACCGGGGAGCTGTTTTTT | CASSTGTGELFF
TRBJ2-3 | 15 | few | NA | TRBV28 | TGTGCCAGCAGGGGAGCGGGCCTTAGCACAGATACGCAGTATTTT | CASRGAGLSTDTQYF
TRBJ2-2 | 12 | few | NA | TRBV11-2 | TGTGCCAAGTCGGAGAACACCGGGGAGCTGTTTTTT | CAKSENTGELFF
TRBJ2-5 | 15 | many | TRBD2 | TRBV6-2/TRBV6-3 | TGTGCCAGCAGCAAGACTAGCGGGAGTTCAGAGACCCAGTACTTC | CASSKTSGSSETQYF
TRBJ2-5 | 11 | NA | NA | TRBV29-1 | TGCAGCGTCGACGGCCAAGAGACCCAGTACTTC | CSVDGQETQYF
TRBJ2-3 | 13 | many | NA | TRBV7-2 | TGTGCCAGCAGCTTCGGGAGCACAGATACGCAGTATTTT | CASSFGSTDTQYF
TRBJ1-2 | 14 | many | NA | TRBV7-2 | TGTGCCAGCAGCCAAGACTCTATGACCTATGGCTACACCTTC | CASSQDSMTYGYTF
TRBJ2-1 | 15 | few | TRBD2 | TRBV5-1 | TGCGCCAGCAGCCTCGGACTAGCTGAGGAGAATGAGCAGTTCTTC | CASSLGLAEENEQFF
TRBJ1-6 | 15 | many | NA | TRBV28 | TGTGCCAGCAGTCCATCAATGGGGGAGGCTTCACCCCTCCACTTT | CASSPSMGEASPLHF
TRBJ2-3 | 14 | many | NA | TRBV11-3 | TGTGCCAGCAGCTTTTCGGGTTCAGAGTCGACGCAGTATTTT | CASSFSGSESTQYF
TRBJ2-1 | 13 | medium-sized | TRBD1 | TRBV7-2 | TGTGCCAGCAGCAACACAGGGGTTGGTGGGCAGTTCTTC | CASSNTGVGGQFF
TRBJ2-5 | 16 | medium-sized | TRBD2 | TRBV14 | TGTGCCAGCAGCCCGGGGGTAACTAGCGGACAAGAGACCCAGTACTTC | CASSPGVTSGQETQYF
TRBJ2-5 | 16 | many | TRBD2 | TRBV27 | TGTGCCAGCAGTCCAGGACTAGCGGGCCCAGGGGAGACCCAGTACTTC | CASSPGLAGPGETQYF
TRBJ2-7 | 12 | many | NA | TRBV5-4 | TGTGCCAGCAGCTTGGTGGGTTACGAGCAGTACTTC | CASSLVGYEQYF
TRBJ2-2 | 16 | NA | NA | TRBV20-1 | TGCAGTGCCCATGGGGTGTCCCGTACGAACACCGGGGAGCTGTTTTTT | CSAHGVSRTNTGELFF
TRBJ1-5 | 15 | many | NA | TRBV28 | TGTGCCAGCAGTCCGAGCCTTCAGGCAAATCAGCCCCAGCATTTT | CASSPSLQANQPQHF
TRBJ2-1 | 13 | many | NA | TRBV12-3/TRBV12-4 | TGTGCCAGCCAGAGGAACGGCGGCAATGAGCAGTTCTTC | CASQRNGGNEQFF
TRBJ1-5 | 17 | many | NA | TRBV20-1 | TGCAGTGCTAGAGATGGAGAACGGCAGGCTAGCAATCAGCCCCAGCATTTT | CSARDGERQASNQPQHF
TRBJ1-1 | 14 | many | NA | TRBV5-1 | TGCGCCAGCAGCTTGCGTTCGGGGAACACTGAAGCTTTCTTT | CASSLRSGNTEAFF
TRBJ1-3 | 16 | many | NA | TRBV21-1 | TGTGCCAGCAGTCTACAGATTCGGAGCTCTGGAAACACCATATATTTT | CASSLQIRSSGNTIYF
TRBJ1-5 | 13 | few | NA | TRBV12-3/TRBV12-4 | TGTGCCAGCAGTTTAGGGGGGGTTCAGCCCCAGCATTTT | CASSLGGVQPQHF
TRBJ2-1 | 19 | many | TRBD2 | TRBV4-3 | TGCGCCAGCAGCCGGAGGATTCCTACTAGCGGGGCGACGAAGAATGAGCAGTTCTTC | CASSRRIPTSGATKNEQFF
TRBJ2-5 | 18 | few | TRBD2 | TRBV7-8 | TGTGCCAGCAGCTTAGCGGCGTCGGGGCGGGAGAGTAAAGAGACCCAGTACTTC | CASSLAASGRESKETQYF
TRBJ1-1 | 19 | many | TRBD1 | TRBV4-3 | TGCGCCAGCAGTGGGGGTTTTGGCAGGGGGCAAGTTGGGAACACTGAAGCTTTCTTT | CASSGGFGRGQVGNTEAFF
TRBJ1-1 | 13 | many | NA | TRBV29-1 | TGCAGCGTTGACTGGGACTTGAACACTGAAGCTTTCTTT | CSVDWDLNTEAFF
TRBJ2-5 | 15 | many | NA | TRBV7-9 | TGTGCCAGCAGCTTAGCTGGGAGACAGGTTGGGACCCAGTACTTC | CASSLAGRQVGTQYF
TRBJ2-2 | 16 | few | NA | TRBV20-1 | TGCAGTGCTAGAGAATCCGCTAAGCGGCACACCGGGGAGCTGTTTTTT | CSARESAKRHTGELFF
TRBJ2-2 | 14 | medium-sized | NA | TRBV6-6 | TGTGCCAGCATCGCCGGGCTAGGGACCGGGGAGCTGTTTTTT | CASIAGLGTGELFF
TRBJ2-7 | 14 | many | TRBD1 | TRBV7-2 | TGTGCCAGCAGCTCCCGGACAGGGGCCTACGAGCAGTACTTC | CASSSRTGAYEQYF
TRBJ2-2 | 15 | many | TRBD2 | TRBV7-2 | TGTGCCAGCAGCTTCAGAGCGGGAGCCACCGGGGAGCTGTTTTTT | CASSFRAGATGELFF